This record looks at one T cell receptor (beta chain) sequence and its context. The read falls 3 residues short of the CDR3 end, and the missing part is taken from the germline J gene. Data came from immunoSEQ multiplex PCR; TCRdb stores just in-frame clones and leaves some out. The sample data list tens of thousands of clones. The data derive from a study of Tregs in tolerant kidney transplant recipients. V dropped 3 bases and J dropped 2 bases, with 7 bases sitting between them. The CDR3 loop spans 14 amino acids. CDR1 and CDR2 from the germline V gene are LNHDA and SQIVND (reference sequence). The chain couples TRBV19 to TRBJ1-4; D is possibly TRBD1 (5 bases). The sequence was collected from a human donor who received a combined kidney and bone marrow transplant. The specimen comprised CD4+ T cells from blood, sampled before the transplant. The covered CDR3 bases are TGTGCCAGTAGTATGAGGGGTACTAATGAAAAA. Translated: CASSMRGTNEK. The CDR3 in its entirety is CASSMRGTNEKLFF.